The clone carrying this TCR beta chain was seen ten or more times. This sample was included in a study of early T cells in non-severe SARS-CoV-2 infection. Study details: The chains were unpaired, and the sequenced material was bulk RNA from unsorted whole blood.

V was shortened by 2 bases and J by 0 bases, with 8 bases between the two germline ends. This CDR3 has 16 residues. Germline V gene data show CDR1 as KGHSH and CDR2 as LQKENI. Individual cDNA molecules were tagged with unique molecular identifiers, the study reported. TCRdb analysed the 5' RACE reads with MiXCR anew, one entry per CDR3 protein. The sample consists of fewer than 85,000 distinct CDR3 sequences, roughly a sixth of them appearing once. This sequence joins TRBV18 and TRBJ2-6, with D unresolved. This receptor was obtained from an adult who was a healthcare worker with PCR-confirmed SARS-CoV-2 infection or an uninfected control (not recorded which). Sequenced sample: whole blood. CDR3 amino acids: CASSPYSSSGANVLTF. CDR3 DNA: TGTGCCAGCTCACCATACTCCAGCTCTGGGGCCAACGTCCTGACTTTC. The full variable domain, with the rest looked up from reference TRBV18 and TRBJ2-6, is NAGVMQNPRHLVRRRGQEARLRCSPMKGHSHVYWYRQLPEEGLKFMVYLQKENIIDESGMPKERFSAEFPKEGPSILRIQQVVRGDSAAYFCASSPYSSSGANVLTFGAGSRLTVL.